The 28 T cell receptor beta chains below all came from one sample that was sequenced in a study of blood T cell repertoires in COVID-19. Data came from immunoSEQ multiplex PCR; TCRdb stores just in-frame clones and leaves some out. The profile covers 450,000 or so clones, with roughly nine tenths appearing a single time and 0.8% to 0.9% taken by the ten largest. The sample consisted of peripheral blood. Every receptor here comes from a man aged 18 to 30 with COVID-19, enrolled during active disease.

The V gene is TRBV18, the J gene TRBJ2-5; weak D call: TRBD2 (5 bases). The CDR3 loop spans 14 amino acids. Germline assignment: CDR1 KGHSH and CDR2 LQKENI. V gave up 3 bases and J gave up 4 bases, with 12 bases separating them. CDR3 residues: CASSPLLSGETQYF. DNA of the CDR3: TGTGCCAGCTCACCTCTATTGAGCGGAGAGACCCAGTACTTC.

The chain's CDR3 is CASSQDRGRGYTF. As DNA, the CDR3 is TGTGCCAGCAGCCAGGACAGGGGTAGGGGCTACACCTTC. The V gene is TRBV3-1 (or the pseudogene TRBV3-2), the J gene TRBJ1-2, with 9 bases that match TRBD1. J gave up 8 bases and V 3 bases, and 4 bases lay outside the gene matches. CDR3 length: 13 residues. Germline CDR1 LGHDT, CDR2 YNNKEL (reference sequence).

The chain recombines TRBV7-9 with TRBJ1-1; D remains ambiguous. Germline CDR1 reads SEHNR; CDR2 reads FQNEAQ (reference sequence). CDR3 length: 15 residues. Trimming pared 0 bases from V and 1 base from J, leaving 9 bases between. The CDR3 here is CASSLATRGNTEAFF. In DNA, the CDR3 is TGTGCCAGCAGCTTAGCGACCCGGGGGAACACTGAAGCTTTCTTT.

This chain links TRBV5-4 with TRBJ2-7, with 11 bases fitting TRBD2. Per germline, CDR1 SGHNT and CDR2 YYREEE (reference sequence). The CDR3 has 16 residues. V was clipped by 0 bases and J by 4 bases; unmatched bases: 6. CDR3 in amino acids: CASSLGPTSGGYEQYF. CDR3 nucleotide sequence: TGTGCCAGCAGCTTGGGACCCACTAGCGGGGGATACGAGCAGTACTTC.

The chain has TRBV7-2 and TRBJ2-3; 7 bases are shared with TRBD2. This CDR3 comprises 15 residues. Per germline, CDR1 SGHTA and CDR2 FQGNSA. The trim removed 1 base at V and 5 bases at J, leaving 6 bases unmatched. CDR3 in DNA: TGTGCCAGCAGCTTAGGCGGGAGTGGCGTAGATACGCAGTATTTT. Translating it yields CASSLGGSGVDTQYF.

The J gene is TRBJ2-3, the V gene TRBV19; maybe TRBD2 (6 bases). The CDR3 has 18 residues. CDR1 is LNHDA, CDR2 SQIVND, per germline (reference sequence). With 5 bases removed from V and 0 bases from J, the gap between germline ends came to 21 bases. The CDR3 loop is CASSSGLLTSYSTDTQYF. The CDR3 DNA reads as TGTGCCAGTAGTTCGGGACTCCTGACCTCCTATAGCACAGATACGCAGTATTTT. The whole variable domain, remainder taken from reference TRBV19 and TRBJ2-3, is DGGITQSPKYLFRKEGQNVTLSCEQNLNHDAMYWYRQDPGQGLRLIYYSQIVNDFQKGDIAEGYSVSREKKESFPLTVTSAQKNPTAFYLCASSSGLLTSYSTDTQYFGPGTRLTVL.

The chain is built from TRBV19 and TRBJ1-1; 7 bases are a match to TRBD1. CDR3 size: 13 residues. Germline trimming cut 7 bases from V and 5 bases from J; bases unmatched to any gene: 7. Germline assignment: CDR1 LNHDA and CDR2 SQIVND (reference sequence). The CDR3 protein is CASTDRAETEAFF. For the CDR3, the DNA is TGTGCCAGTACAGACAGGGCTGAAACTGAAGCTTTCTTT.

The rearrangement joins TRBV5-5 to TRBJ2-7, with TRBD1 matching 7 bases. The CDR3 is 14 residues long. V dropped 4 bases and J dropped 5; count of bases not matched to a gene: 9. CDR1 is SGHKS and CDR2 is YYEKEE in the germline V gene (reference sequence). The CDR3 nucleotides are TGTGCCAGCAGCGGGCAGGACAGGTCGGACGAGCAGTACTTC. Residues: CASSGQDRSDEQYF.

This clone was picked up a small number of times. The V gene is TRBV5-1, the J gene TRBJ2-2, with 15 bases that match TRBD2. V lost 3 bases to trimming and J lost 8 bases; unmatched junction nucleotides: 5. CDR1 and CDR2 (germline): SGHRS, YFSETQ. This CDR3 comprises 16 residues. The CDR3 DNA reads as TGCGCCAGCAGCTCGGGACTAGCGGGAGGTCAAGGGGAGCTGTTTTTT. It codes for CASSSGLAGGQGELFF.

The V call is TRBV10-3, the J call TRBJ2-7; 8 bases map to TRBD2. This CDR3 comprises 15 residues. Trimming took 3 bases from V and 0 from J; bases not matched to a gene: 4. Looked up from germline, CDR1 is ENHRY and CDR2 is SYGVKD. CDR3 in amino acids: CAISDGGGSSYEQYF. The CDR3 nucleotides read TGTGCCATCAGTGATGGCGGGGGGAGCTCCTACGAGCAGTACTTC.

This chain links TRBV3-1 (or the pseudogene TRBV3-2) with TRBJ2-5; D call uncertain. V lost 0 bases and J lost 1, with 9 bases in between. Germline assignment: CDR1 LGHDT and CDR2 YNNKEL (reference sequence). The CDR3 extends over 15 amino acids. In DNA form, the CDR3 reads TGTGCCAGCAGCCAAGAATTGGGCATCCAAGAGACCCAGTACTTC. Translated, it gives CASSQELGIQETQYF.

The rearrangement joins TRBV9 to TRBJ2-3; D is possibly TRBD1 (8 bases). CDR1 is SGDLS and CDR2 is YYNGEE in the germline V gene. This CDR3 has 15 amino acids. Trimming removed 7 bases at V and 3 bases at J, with 18 bases between. CDR3 amino acids: CASRDDRGGTDTQYF. The CDR3 bases are TGTGCCAGCCGTGACGACAGGGGAGGGACAGATACGCAGTATTTT. The full variable domain, with the rest looked up from reference TRBV9 and TRBJ2-3, is DSGVTQTPKHLITATGQRVTLRCSPRSGDLSVYWYQQSLDQGLQFLIQYYNGEERAKGNILERFSAQQFPDLHSELNLSSLELGDSALYFCASRDDRGGTDTQYFGPGTRLTVL.

The rearrangement joins TRBV9 to TRBJ2-5, with 8 bases aligning to TRBD2. V shed 4 bases and J 5 bases; nucleotides not matched to a gene: 13. Germline CDR1 is SGDLS and CDR2 is YYNGEE. The CDR3 length is 16 residues. CDR3 region: CASSLAEGSGKETQYF. The DNA for the CDR3 is TGTGCCAGCAGCCTTGCCGAGGGTAGCGGGAAGGAGACCCAGTACTTC.

The chain uses TRBV7-8 and TRBJ2-2; possibly TRBD2 for D (6 bases). Germline-derived CDR1 and CDR2 are SGHVS and FQNEAQ. The CDR3 extends over 16 amino acids. V lost 5 bases, J lost 0 bases, and 13 bases lay in between. CDR3 in amino acids: CASSRGQRANTGELFF. CDR3 nucleotides: TGTGCCAGCAGCCGGGGTCAGCGGGCGAACACCGGGGAGCTGTTTTTT.

J is TRBJ2-7 and V is TRBV19; possibly TRBD1 for D (5 bases). The ends were cut back, 2 bases at V and 0 bases at J, with 11 bases in the middle. The length of the CDR3 is 15 residues. Germline V gene lookup returns CDR1 LNHDA and CDR2 SQIVND (reference sequence). The CDR3 loop is CASSIKQGDSYEQYF. CDR3 nucleotide sequence: TGTGCCAGTAGTATAAAGCAGGGCGACTCCTACGAGCAGTACTTC.

The chain combines TRBV15 with TRBJ1-1; D call uncertain. The ends were cut back, 0 bases at V and 7 bases at J, with 9 bases in the middle. The CDR3 sequence is 13 residues long. CDR1 and CDR2 from the germline V gene are LNHNV and YYDKDF (reference sequence). CDR3 sequence: CATSREHQVEAFF. In nucleotides, the CDR3 is TGTGCCACCAGCAGAGAACACCAGGTTGAAGCTTTCTTT. Based on the CDR3 plus reference TRBV15 and TRBJ1-1, the full variable domain is DAMVIQNPRYQVTQFGKPVTLSCSQTLNHNVMYWYQQKSSQAPKLLFHYYDKDFNNEADTPDNFQSRRPNTSFCFLDIRSPGLGDTAMYLCATSREHQVEAFFGQGTRLTVV.

The gene calls are TRBV29-1 and TRBJ2-1; 8 positions agree with TRBD1. V trimming: 4 bases; J trimming: 10 bases; junction bases outside the gene matches: 9. Germline V CDR1 and CDR2: SQVTM, ANQGSEA. CDR3 length: 13 amino acids. In DNA form, the CDR3 reads TGCAGCGTTGGACAGGGGATTGCAATGGAGCAGTTCTTC. Protein product: CSVGQGIAMEQFF.

This clone was found once. V usage is TRBV11-2 and J usage is TRBJ2-1, with a weak D call TRBD1 (5 bases). The CDR3 covers 19 residues. Germline loops: CDR1 SGHAT, CDR2 FQNNGV. V was clipped by 0 bases and J by 7 bases, with 25 bases between them. The CDR3 DNA follows: TGTGCCAGCAGCTTAGATCAACGCAGGGTTCTGTCGAATACGAATGAGCAGTTCTTC. It yields the protein CASSLDQRRVLSNTNEQFF.

V is TRBV7-9 and J is TRBJ2-1, with 10 bases lining up with TRBD1. Germline V gives CDR1 SEHNR, CDR2 FQNEAQ (reference sequence). This CDR3 contains 15 residues. V gave up 6 bases and J gave up 9 bases; unmatched junction bases: 11. The CDR3 protein is CASRTGGTGATEQFF. CDR3 coding DNA: TGTGCCAGCAGAACCGGTGGGACAGGGGCGACTGAGCAGTTCTTC.

The chain couples TRBV10-2 to TRBJ1-3, with D maybe TRBD1 (6 bases). Looked up from germline, CDR1 is WSHSY and CDR2 is SAAADI. The CDR3 has 13 residues. The V end lost 3 bases, the J end lost 3 bases, and 6 bases lay between the germline ends. In DNA form, the CDR3 reads TGCGCCAGCAGTGACAGGGGTGGAAACACCATATATTTT. As protein: CASSDRGGNTIYF.

This chain links TRBV7-9 with TRBJ2-2; TRBD2 agrees at 10 bases. V lost 1 base and J lost 3; bases outside the gene matches: 8. Germline CDR1 and CDR2: SEHNR and FQNEAQ (reference sequence). The CDR3 has 18 residues. CDR3 amino acids: CASSLVASGGRDTGELFF. In DNA, the CDR3 is TGTGCCAGCAGCTTAGTGGCTAGCGGGGGCCGGGACACCGGGGAGCTGTTTTTT.

The chain recombines TRBV10-3 with TRBJ2-7, with D uncertain. The CDR3 consists of 14 residues. Germline V lookup: CDR1 ENHRY, CDR2 SYGVKD. Trimming stripped 0 bases from V and 1 base from J, with 7 bases between. For the CDR3, the DNA is TGTGCCATCAGTGAGTCGAGGCAGTCCTACGAGCAGTACTTC. Its protein is CAISESRQSYEQYF.

V gene TRBV5-5 combines with J gene TRBJ2-1, with 8 nucleotides matching TRBD1. V lost 0 bases, J lost 7 bases, and 9 bases stayed unmatched. Germline assignment: CDR1 SGHKS and CDR2 YYEKEE (reference sequence). This CDR3 contains 16 residues. CDR3 amino acids: CASSLGAGTGANEQFF. The CDR3, as DNA: TGTGCCAGCAGCTTGGGGGCCGGGACAGGCGCAAATGAGCAGTTCTTC.

This sequence joins TRBV5-4 and TRBJ1-1; D unresolved. CDR3 size: 13 residues. The germline V and J ends were trimmed by 5 bases and 4 bases, with 12 bases remaining between them. Germline CDR1 reads SGHNT; CDR2 reads YYREEE (reference sequence). The CDR3 sequence: CASSNTGITEAFF. In nucleotides, the CDR3 is TGTGCCAGCAGTAATACGGGGATCACTGAAGCTTTCTTT.

This clone was observed a few times. This chain connects TRBV10-3 to TRBJ1-1, with D possibly TRBD1 on 6 matching bases. Germline CDR1 is ENHRY and CDR2 is SYGVKD. V was shortened by 6 bases and J by 7 bases, with 15 bases between the two germline ends. The CDR3 has 13 residues. CDR3 in amino acids: CAIRKQGEYEAFF. The CDR3 region has the DNA TGTGCCATCAGAAAACAGGGAGAGTATGAAGCTTTCTTT.

The V gene is TRBV7-2, the J gene TRBJ1-5, with D unresolved. V was shortened by 0 bases and J by 3 bases, with 12 bases between the two germline ends. Germline lookup yields CDR1 SGHTA and CDR2 FQGNSA. This CDR3 comprises 16 residues. CDR3 coding DNA: TGTGCCAGCAGCTTAGCGGCATCCAGTAACAATCAGCCCCAGCATTTT. Its protein product is CASSLAASSNNQPQHF.

The chain combines TRBV3-1 (or the pseudogene TRBV3-2) with TRBJ2-5; perhaps TRBD1 as D (6 bases). Germline V gene sequence: CDR1 LGHDT, CDR2 YNNKEL (reference sequence). The V gene lost 4 bases and the J gene lost 4 bases, with 19 bases spanning the gap. The CDR3 loop spans 16 amino acids. The CDR3 nucleotides are TGTGCCAGCAGCCCCAGGGGTCCAGGGCGGTCAGAGACCCAGTACTTC. Translation gives CASSPRGPGRSETQYF.

V is TRBV18 and J is TRBJ2-3; no clear D gene. V gave up 0 bases and J gave up 2 bases, with 6 bases separating them. The CDR3 consists of 14 residues. CDR1 KGHSH and CDR2 LQKENI come from the germline V gene. DNA of the CDR3: TGTGCCAGCTCACCACCGTACTTCACAGATACGCAGTATTTT. Protein: CASSPPYFTDTQYF.